The clone carrying this TCR beta chain was observed a few times. Its antigen is not known. There were only healthy Caucasians among the donors. The data belong to a study of identical twins. Study-wide findings and caveats: Abundant beta clonotypes from cord blood had fewer insertions, unlike memory repertoires, which showed none. Partly confounded zero-insertion analyses could result from invariant MAIT and iNKT cells.

TCRdb ran MiXCR on the 5' RACE reads and lists one entry per CDR3 protein. The sample shows approximately 600,000 distinct CDR3 sequences, just under 10% of them seen only once. This sample also belongs to another study, concerning yellow fever vaccine responses in identical twins. That report adds: Twins' T cell vaccine responses reportedly looked partly convergent, partly personalized.

This receptor was taken from a woman younger than 35 in good health. The sequencing input was PBMCs.

The CDR3 DNA is TGTGCCAGCAGTGTACTAGGGTTTCCCTACAATGAGCAGTTCTTC. This codes for CASSVLGFPYNEQFF. V and J are TRBV6-5 and TRBJ2-1; perhaps TRBD2 as D (5 bases). The CDR3 is made up of 15 amino acids. V was pared by 5 bases and J by 2 bases, with 13 bases between. Per the germline V gene, CDR1 is MNHEY and CDR2 is SVGAGI.